The 9 T cell receptor beta chains below were found in one sample sequenced in a study of blood T cell repertoires in COVID-19. Libraries were prepared by immunoSEQ multiplex PCR; TCRdb keeps only in-frame clonotypes and omits some of them. The data show roughly 320,000 clones, about nine tenths seen once. The specimen was peripheral blood. The source of these receptors is a woman between 50 and 59 years old with COVID-19, enrolled during active disease.

The chain is built from TRBV5-1 and TRBJ1-2; TRBD1 matches 9 bases. The germline V gene encodes CDR1 SGHRS and CDR2 YFSETQ. The CDR3 is 15 residues long. V lost 2 bases and J lost 5; bases outside the gene matches: 7. The CDR3 DNA follows: TGCGCCAGCAGCTTAGGGGACAGGGAAGCTTATGGCTACACCTTC. This sequence encodes CASSLGDREAYGYTF.

The chain uses TRBV6-5 and TRBJ2-7; 7 bases agree with TRBD1. The CDR3 is 15 residues long. Germline CDR1 and CDR2: MNHEY and SVGAGI. Trimming removed 0 bases from V and 2 bases from J; junction bases left unmatched: 4. The CDR3 sequence: CASSYSGTVAYEQYF. CDR3 sequence (DNA): TGTGCCAGCAGTTACTCCGGGACAGTGGCCTACGAGCAGTACTTC.

The gene calls are TRBV11-2 and TRBJ2-3; the D gene is possibly TRBD1 (5 bases). The CDR3 sequence is 16 residues long. Germline V gene lookup returns CDR1 SGHAT and CDR2 FQNNGV. Trimming left V 4 bases short and J 2 bases short, with 16 bases between. In DNA form, the CDR3 reads TGTGCCAGCAGCTACCTGGGGCGAGTAATCACAGATACGCAGTATTTT. It encodes CASSYLGRVITDTQYF.

The genes are TRBV5-4 and TRBJ1-1, with D perhaps matching TRBD1 (5 bases). The CDR3 totals 14 residues. Trimming removed 4 bases from V and 1 base from J, with 11 bases in between. Germline CDR1 reads SGHNT; CDR2 reads YYREEE (reference sequence). The CDR3 loop reads CASSLPDRNTEAFF. The CDR3 DNA reads TGTGCCAGCAGCCTCCCTGACAGGAACACTGAAGCTTTCTTT.

J is TRBJ2-7 and V is TRBV18; D may be TRBD1 (6 bases). Germline V CDR1 and CDR2: KGHSH, LQKENI. The germline V and J ends were trimmed by 4 bases and 4 bases, with 17 bases remaining between them. The CDR3 contains 15 residues. The CDR3 region is CASSRYGTSIYEQYF. In nucleotides, the CDR3 is TGTGCCAGCTCACGGTACGGGACATCCATTTACGAGCAGTACTTC.

The gene calls are TRBV19 and TRBJ1-2; D is unclear. Trimming stripped 3 bases from V and 7 bases from J, with 9 bases between. This CDR3 has 12 residues. Germline lookup yields CDR1 LNHDA and CDR2 SQIVND (reference sequence). CDR3 nucleotides: TGTGCCAGTAGTATGTTCAAGCTTGGCTACACCTTC. Translated: CASSMFKLGYTF.

V gene TRBV19 combines with J gene TRBJ2-1, with D possibly being TRBD1 (6 bases). V was shortened by 3 bases and J by 3 bases, with 15 bases between the two germline ends. The CDR3 is 16 amino acids. The germline V gene encodes CDR1 LNHDA and CDR2 SQIVND (reference sequence). The CDR3 region has the DNA TGTGCCAGTAGTATGGTTCAAGGGGGTCTCTACAATGAGCAGTTCTTC. Encoded protein: CASSMVQGGLYNEQFF.

V gene TRBV27 combines with J gene TRBJ2-1; 9 bases are shared with TRBD2. The germline CDR1 and CDR2 sequences are MNHEY and SMNVEV (reference sequence). This CDR3 region has 16 residues. J gave up 7 bases and V 1 base, and 8 bases lay outside the gene matches. The CDR3 reads CASSLWDSGSQNEQFF. CDR3 DNA sequence: TGTGCCAGCAGTTTATGGGATAGCGGGAGTCAAAATGAGCAGTTCTTC.

The V call is TRBV3-1 (or the pseudogene TRBV3-2), the J call TRBJ2-1; D unresolved. Germline values: CDR1 LGHDT, CDR2 YNNKEL (reference sequence). Trimming removed 1 base at V and 13 bases at J, with 11 bases between. This CDR3 contains 12 residues. The CDR3 here is CASSQAPGDQFF. The CDR3 nucleotides are TGTGCCAGCAGCCAAGCACCCGGAGACCAGTTCTTC.